The TCR beta chain under discussion was sequenced for a study of metastatic and nonmetastatic thyroid tumors (dated by TCRdb to 2019 to 2021). Concerning the study at large: For patients with malignant and with benign thyroid disease, the researchers compared repertoires between peripheral blood samples and tumor or nodule tissue samples. Study-wide conclusions, independent of this receptor: In both blood and tumor samples, malignant tumors were reported to have significantly higher TCR beta diversity than benign nodules.

CDR1 and CDR2 are read off the germline V gene (reference sequence) as LNHDA and SQIVND. V is reduced by 10 bases and J by 6 bases, leaving a spacing of 21 bases between them. The cysteine opens and the phenylalanine closes a CDR3 of 15 amino acids. The sequence is cut down to CDR3 DNA, 45 bases in frame from base 1. For this clone: The antigen this receptor binds is unknown. No base qualities exist here, and no much larger clone lies one base off it.

None of the patients had been given any treatment before thyroid surgery. The study retrospectively analysed patient clinical samples collected from about 2012 to 2019 using T-cell receptor beta sequencing. The library was prepared using PCR. Reads for this sample came from an Illumina HiSeq 4000. High-throughput sequencing was used to profile the CDR3 region of the TCR beta-chain in every patient. Per the source publication's procedure: CDR3 differences across clinicopathological groups were used to build a classifier for discriminating distant-metastatic papillary thyroid cancer patients. To measure repertoire diversity the researchers used the Shannon index, while the Morisita-Horn index served to gauge how similar the tumor and blood repertoires were. TCRdb reran the public reads through fastp at Q25 and MiXCR, keeping productive beta chains. The authors' filters were not applied to this entry. This sample holds approximately 84,000 clones; more than 13% were observed only once. The ten largest clones represent around 3.3% of the sample.

The origin of this receptor is a female donor with papillary thyroid cancer or a benign thyroid nodule (not recorded which). Some clones in this sample may be carry-over from other donors' samples. In this chain, TRBV19 is recombined with TRBJ2-2; the D gene is perhaps TRBD2, from 5 matching bases. The material sequenced was blood. CDR3 reads: CAISPPDSESGELFF. In nucleotide form, the sequence is TGTGCCATTAGCCCTCCGGACTCCGAGTCCGGGGAGCTGTTTTTT.